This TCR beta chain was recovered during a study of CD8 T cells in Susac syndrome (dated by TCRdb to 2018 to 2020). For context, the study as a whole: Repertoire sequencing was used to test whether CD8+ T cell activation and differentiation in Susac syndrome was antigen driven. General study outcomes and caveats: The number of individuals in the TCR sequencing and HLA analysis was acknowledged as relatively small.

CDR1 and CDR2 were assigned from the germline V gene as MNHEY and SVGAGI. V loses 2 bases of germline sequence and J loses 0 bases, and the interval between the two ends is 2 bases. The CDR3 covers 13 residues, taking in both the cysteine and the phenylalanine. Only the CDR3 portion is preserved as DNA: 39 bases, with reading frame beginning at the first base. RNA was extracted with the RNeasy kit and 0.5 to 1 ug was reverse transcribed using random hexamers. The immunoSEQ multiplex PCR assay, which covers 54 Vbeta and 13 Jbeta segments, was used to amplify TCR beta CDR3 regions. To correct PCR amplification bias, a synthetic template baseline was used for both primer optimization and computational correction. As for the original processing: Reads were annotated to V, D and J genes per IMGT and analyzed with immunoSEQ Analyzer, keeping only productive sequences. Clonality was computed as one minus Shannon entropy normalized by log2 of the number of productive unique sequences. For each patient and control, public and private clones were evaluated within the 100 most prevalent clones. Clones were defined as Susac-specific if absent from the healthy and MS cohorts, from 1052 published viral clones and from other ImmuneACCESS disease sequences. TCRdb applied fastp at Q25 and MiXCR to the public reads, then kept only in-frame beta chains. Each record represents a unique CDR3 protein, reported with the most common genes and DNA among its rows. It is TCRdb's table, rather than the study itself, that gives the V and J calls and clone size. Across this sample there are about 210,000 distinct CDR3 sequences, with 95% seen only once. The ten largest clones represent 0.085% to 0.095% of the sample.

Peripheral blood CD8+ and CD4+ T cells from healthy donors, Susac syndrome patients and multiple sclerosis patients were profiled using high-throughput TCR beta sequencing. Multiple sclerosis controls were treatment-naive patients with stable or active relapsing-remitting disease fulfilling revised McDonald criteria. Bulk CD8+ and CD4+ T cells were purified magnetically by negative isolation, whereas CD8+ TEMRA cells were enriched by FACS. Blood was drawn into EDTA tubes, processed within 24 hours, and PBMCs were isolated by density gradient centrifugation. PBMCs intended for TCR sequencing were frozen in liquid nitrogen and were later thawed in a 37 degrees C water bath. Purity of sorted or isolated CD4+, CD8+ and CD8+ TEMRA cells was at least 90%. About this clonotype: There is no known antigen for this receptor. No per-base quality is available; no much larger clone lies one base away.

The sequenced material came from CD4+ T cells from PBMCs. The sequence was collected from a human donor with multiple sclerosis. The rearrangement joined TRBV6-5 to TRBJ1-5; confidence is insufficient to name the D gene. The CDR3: CASSYDSNQPQHF. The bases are TGTGCCAGCAGTTACGATAGCAATCAGCCCCAGCATTTT.